This TCR beta chain was sequenced during a study of cytomegalovirus exposure and HLA in healthy donors (TCRdb year 2017). In terms of the full investigation: According to a later analysis, the roughly 130 validation repertoires were produced on the same platform as the roughly 700 repertoires of the first cohort. High-throughput TCR immunosequencing, statistical association of individual TCRs with disease status, and machine learning were combined to predict cytomegalovirus infection status. Along with the 666-subject first cohort, a separate validation cohort of over a hundred different subjects was used. The study was designed to test whether signatures of past pathogen exposure could be identified by cataloging public T cell receptors. Broad study findings and their caveats: Subsequent analysis determined that TCRs grouped into clusters in the first cohort also showed a tendency toward co-occurrence across the roughly 120 validation repertoires, and approximately 94% of cluster scores exceeded 0. Three of the identified cytomegalovirus-associated TCR beta chains were confirmed in vitro to be specific for cytomegalovirus antigens. The study gave a list of more than 150 TCR beta chains associated with cytomegalovirus. Most TCR sequences were seen in very few donors, while some public TCRs were found in many individuals. The authors suggested that the approach could potentially be generalized to other disease states and immunological phenotypes. Cytomegalovirus status was reported to be diagnosed by the classifier with high specificity and sensitivity in both the original and validation cohorts. A later analysis had no HLA typing for the validation cohort, so co-occurrence there was scored across all 130 or so repertoires.

Trimming removed 11 bases from V and 4 bases from J; the gene matches leave 7 bases unexplained. The CDR3 runs 12 amino acids, cysteine and phenylalanine included. Left in the record is the CDR3 DNA by itself, 36 bases read in frame from the first base. The germline V gene (reference sequence) provides CDR1 MNHNY and CDR2 SVGAGI. Separate from the approximately 670-subject first cohort, the validation cohort of more than 90 subjects was the group to which the donors belonged. On this clone itself: Its antigen is unknown. Base qualities are missing; no much larger clone stands one base away.

The method behind the library was the immunoSEQ multiplex PCR assay. The study's processing was this. A statistical classification framework was built for diagnosing cytomegalovirus status from the catalog of TCR beta chain sequences. The table was pulled from immuneACCESS by TCRdb, which kept in-frame rearrangements only. Such tables lose some clones; where checked, under half of the loss comes from unresolved V genes, and the rest has no known cause. That table supplies the V and J calls and clone size; D and trimming were determined from the DNA. Within this sample are roughly 68,000 clones, with 96% of them counted one time only. Roughly 5% of the sample belongs to the ten largest clones.

The V gene is TRBV6-6 and the J gene is TRBJ2-7; 8 of the junction bases match TRBD2. Sequences were obtained from PBMCs. The sequence came from a woman in her late teens or twenties in good health and CMV-seropositive. The CDR3 corresponds to CAGGTSEYEQYF. The DNA reads as follows: TGTGCCGGCGGGACTAGTGAATACGAGCAGTACTTC.